This TCR beta chain was recorded in a study of spatial heterogeneity in lung cancer. Across the whole study: Matched bulk RNA-seq gave a T cell module score that correlated strongly with tumor-region TCR transcript counts.

TCRdb re-called the 5' RACE reads through MiXCR, storing one row per CDR3 protein. The data show approximately 3,200 distinct CDR3 sequences, roughly 5.5% seen once. Overall study results and limits: Intratumoral expanded alpha and beta TCR counts were found to track tumor mutation counts. Expanded TCRs that were ubiquitous or regional had counts tracking ubiquitous and regional nonsynonymous mutations, respectively.

The time point here: sample taken at primary tumor resection. Sequencing was performed on whole RNA extracted from tumor and nontumor lung tissue, or from frozen PBMC, and the material was left unsorted. This clonotype was detected many times. Its specificity is unknown. This beta chain slipped into a library made for alpha chains as a stray read, so its size is not meaningful. The starting material was lung tumor tissue, obtained at surgery. This sequence originates from a female donor with early-stage non-small cell lung cancer.

This CDR3 reads CATRGANTEAFF. CDR3 sequence (DNA): TGTGCCACCCGAGGGGCGAACACTGAAGCTTTCTTT. The rearrangement joins TRBV10-3 to TRBJ1-1, with D maybe TRBD1 (5 bases). This CDR3 region has 12 residues. The germline V gene encodes CDR1 ENHRY and CDR2 SYGVKD. Trimming removed 10 bases at V and 1 base at J, with 10 bases between.